The 15 T cell receptor beta chains below all came from one sample that was sequenced in a study of OX40 agonist ivuxolimab in advanced cancers. The table came from immunoSEQ multiplex PCR; TCRdb's copy has only in-frame clones and leaves some out. The repertoire holds 40,000 to 50,000 clones, with 89% as singletons. This specimen was CD4+ or CD8+ T cells sorted from blood, taken in a trial of the OX40 agonist ivuxolimab. The receptors come from an adult with an advanced solid tumor such as melanoma, head and neck, liver or kidney cancer.

DNA of the CDR3: TGCAGCGTTGGTCCCAGTGACAGGAAGTACTTC. Its protein product is CSVGPSDRKYF. The gene calls are TRBV29-1 and TRBJ2-7; possible D gene TRBD1, 6 bases. Germline-derived CDR1 and CDR2 are SQVTM and ANQGSEA. The CDR3 spans 11 residues. V shed 4 bases and J shed 11 bases, with 15 bases lying between them.

The rearrangement links TRBV11-3 to TRBJ1-4; D unclear. The CDR3 runs to 13 residues. V was cut by 5 bases and J by 6 bases, with 10 bases left in between. The germline gives CDR1 SGHNT, CDR2 YENEEA. The CDR3 nucleotides read TGTGCCAGCAGCCAGACCCGAGATGAAAAACTGTTTTTT. It yields the protein CASSQTRDEKLFF.

To note about this clone: One end of the junction is discordant with germline, which a read error may explain. This chain links TRBV2 with TRBJ1-2; a weak D match, TRBD1 (5 bases). Germline CDR1 reads SNHLY; CDR2 reads FYNNEI. The CDR3 has 10 amino acids. Here the CDR3 DNA reads TGTGCCAGCAGTGACAGGGCGGCGGCCTTC. As protein: CASSDRAAAF. The complete variable domain, with remaining parts taken from reference TRBV2 and TRBJ1-2, reads EPEVTQTPSHQVTQMGQEVILRCVPISNHLYFYWYRQILGQKVEFLVSFYNNEISEKSEIFDDQFSVERPDGSNFTLKIRSTKLEDSAMYFCASSDRAAAFGSGTRLTVV.

With respect to this clone: Mismatch with germline at one junction end may stem from a read error. Here the CDR3 DNA reads TGTGCCAGCGGCTTAGGACCCCCCCCCGGGAATGAGCAGTTCTTC. This encodes CASGLGPPPGNEQFF. The rearrangement links TRBV7-2 to TRBJ2-1, with D unresolved. The CDR3 runs to 15 residues. Germline assignment: CDR1 SGHTA and CDR2 FQGNSA.

The sample holds a few counts of this clone. The chain employs TRBV7-9 and TRBJ1-6; 8 nucleotides match TRBD1. This CDR3 region has 14 residues. Germline CDR1 reads SEHNR; CDR2 reads FQNEAQ (reference sequence). V lost 5 bases to trimming and J lost 10 bases; unmatched junction nucleotides: 7. Written as DNA, the CDR3 is TGTGCCAGCAGCATCACAGGGGGAGAATCACCCCTCCACTTT. This codes for CASSITGGESPLHF.

This CDR3 reads CASRAPGNTIYF. The CDR3 nucleotides are TGTGCCAGCCGGGCCCCTGGAAACACCATATATTTT. The chain has TRBV6-5 and TRBJ1-3; D call uncertain. Germline loops: CDR1 MNHEY, CDR2 SVGAGI. V lost 8 bases to trimming and J lost 2 bases, with 7 bases between them. The CDR3 is 12 residues long.

This chain joins TRBV10-3 and TRBJ2-5; 10 bases are shared with TRBD2. Germline V gene sequence: CDR1 ENHRY, CDR2 SYGVKD. The CDR3 runs to 14 residues. With V trimmed by 10 bases and J by 6 bases, 11 bases remained unmatched. CDR3 residues: CATALAGEGQTQYF. Here the CDR3 DNA reads TGTGCCACCGCCCTAGCGGGGGAGGGACAGACCCAGTACTTC.

The chain joins TRBV11-2 to TRBJ2-5, with TRBD2 identical over 8 bases. CDR3 length: 14 residues. J gave up 4 bases and V 3 bases, and 4 bases lay outside the gene matches. Germline V gene sequence: CDR1 SGHAT, CDR2 FQNNGV. CDR3 protein: CASSFGGGIETQYF. CDR3 nucleotide sequence: TGTGCCAGCAGCTTTGGCGGGGGGATAGAGACCCAGTACTTC.

This chain links TRBV6-6 with TRBJ1-1; tentatively, D is TRBD1 (5 bases). The CDR3 loop spans 14 amino acids. CDR1 is MNHNY, CDR2 SVGAGI, per germline (reference sequence). The V end was cut by 6 bases, the J end by 7 bases, with 18 bases between. CDR3 loop: CASSPQSQGGEAFF. The CDR3 DNA reads as TGTGCCAGCAGCCCACAGTCCCAGGGTGGTGAAGCTTTCTTT.

This chain joins TRBV6-4 and TRBJ1-5; tentative D call: TRBD1 (5 bases). V dropped 7 bases and J dropped 3 bases, with 13 bases sitting between them. CDR1 is MRHNA and CDR2 is SNTAGT in the germline V gene. The CDR3 runs 14 residues. The CDR3 sequence is CASTRQGTNQPQHF. The CDR3 region has the DNA TGTGCCAGCACTCGGCAGGGCACCAATCAGCCCCAGCATTTT.

The chain is built from TRBV19 and TRBJ2-7; TRBD1 aligns across 7 bases. V lost 5 bases and J lost 4; bases outside the gene matches: 5. This CDR3 comprises 13 residues. Germline V lookup: CDR1 LNHDA, CDR2 SQIVND (reference sequence). In nucleotides, the CDR3 is TGTGCCAGTAGTGCCAGACAGGGTTACGAGCAGTACTTC. Translated, it gives CASSARQGYEQYF.

The chain has TRBV7-9 and TRBJ1-1; no clear D gene. The V gene lost 1 base and the J gene lost 10 bases, with 10 bases spanning the gap. CDR3 length equals 12 residues. Germline V gives CDR1 SEHNR, CDR2 FQNEAQ (reference sequence). The CDR3 DNA follows: TGTGCCAGCAGCTTAGAGACCCGAGGAGCTTTCTTT. Amino acid sequence: CASSLETRGAFF.

The chain employs TRBV2 and TRBJ1-6; D not certain. This CDR3 region has 13 residues. Germline lookup yields CDR1 SNHLY and CDR2 FYNNEI. The V gene lost 2 bases and the J gene lost 7 bases, with 6 bases spanning the gap. In nucleotides, the CDR3 is TGTGCCAGCAGTGAAATCGGAAATTCACCCCTCCACTTT. This translates into CASSEIGNSPLHF.

The V gene is TRBV6-1, the J gene TRBJ2-1; D not certain. The CDR3 extends over 12 amino acids. Germline CDR1 is MNHNS and CDR2 is SASEGT. V gave up 8 bases and J gave up 4 bases, with 9 bases separating them. In DNA, the CDR3 is TGTGCCAGCCATAAGGGTTACAATGAGCAGTTCTTC. It specifies CASHKGYNEQFF.

The V call is TRBV5-1, the J call TRBJ2-1; TRBD1 might be the D (5 bases). Trimming pared 0 bases from V and 10 bases from J, leaving 17 bases between. The germline gives CDR1 SGHRS, CDR2 YFSETQ. There are 15 residues in the CDR3. The chain's CDR3 is CASSLGAGSAKEQFF. The CDR3 DNA sequence: TGCGCCAGCAGCTTGGGTGCAGGGTCGGCTAAGGAGCAGTTCTTC.